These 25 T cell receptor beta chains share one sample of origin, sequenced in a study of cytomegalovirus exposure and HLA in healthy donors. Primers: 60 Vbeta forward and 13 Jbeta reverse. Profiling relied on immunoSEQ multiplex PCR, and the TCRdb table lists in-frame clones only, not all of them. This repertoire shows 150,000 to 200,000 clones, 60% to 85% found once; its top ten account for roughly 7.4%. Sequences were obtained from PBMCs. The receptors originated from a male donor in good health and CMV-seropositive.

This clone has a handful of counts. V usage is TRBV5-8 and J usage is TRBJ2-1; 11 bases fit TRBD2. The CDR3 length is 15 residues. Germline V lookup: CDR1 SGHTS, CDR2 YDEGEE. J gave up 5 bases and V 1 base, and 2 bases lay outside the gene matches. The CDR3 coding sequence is TGTGCCAGCAGCTTGTGGGGACTAGCGGACAATGAGCAGTTCTTC. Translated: CASSLWGLADNEQFF.

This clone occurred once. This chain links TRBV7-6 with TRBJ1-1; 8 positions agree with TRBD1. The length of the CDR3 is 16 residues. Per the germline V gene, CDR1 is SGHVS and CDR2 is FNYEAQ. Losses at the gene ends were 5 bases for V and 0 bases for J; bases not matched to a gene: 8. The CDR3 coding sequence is TGTGCCAGCAGCGTAGGGACAGGCCTTATGAACACTGAAGCTTTCTTT. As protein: CASSVGTGLMNTEAFF.

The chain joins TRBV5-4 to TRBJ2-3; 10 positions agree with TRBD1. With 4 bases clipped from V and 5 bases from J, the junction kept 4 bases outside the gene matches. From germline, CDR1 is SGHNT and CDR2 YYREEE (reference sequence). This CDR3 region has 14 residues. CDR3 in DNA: TGTGCCAGCAGCCGACAGGGGGCGATAGATACGCAGTATTTT. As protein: CASSRQGAIDTQYF.

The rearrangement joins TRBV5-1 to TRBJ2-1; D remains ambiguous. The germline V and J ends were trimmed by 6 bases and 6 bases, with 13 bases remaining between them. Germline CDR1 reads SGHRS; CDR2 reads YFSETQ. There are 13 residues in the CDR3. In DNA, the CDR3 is TGCGCCAGCACGGCGGAAGCTAGCAATGAGCAGTTCTTC. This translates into CASTAEASNEQFF. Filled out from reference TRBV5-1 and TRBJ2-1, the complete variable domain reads KAGVTQTPRYLIKTRGQQVTLSCSPISGHRSVSWYQQTPGQGLQFLFEYFSETQRNKGNFPGRFSGRQFSNSRSEMNVSTLELGDSALYLCASTAEASNEQFFGPGTRLTVL.

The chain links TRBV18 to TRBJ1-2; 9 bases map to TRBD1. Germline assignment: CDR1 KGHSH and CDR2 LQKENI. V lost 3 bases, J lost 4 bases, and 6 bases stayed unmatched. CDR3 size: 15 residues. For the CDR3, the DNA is TGTGCCAGCTCACCCGGGACAGGGCAGGGCTATGGCTACACCTTC. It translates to CASSPGTGQGYGYTF. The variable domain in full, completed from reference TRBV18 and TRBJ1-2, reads NAGVMQNPRHLVRRRGQEARLRCSPMKGHSHVYWYRQLPEEGLKFMVYLQKENIIDESGMPKERFSAEFPKEGPSILRIQQVVRGDSAAYFCASSPGTGQGYGYTFGSGTRLTVV.

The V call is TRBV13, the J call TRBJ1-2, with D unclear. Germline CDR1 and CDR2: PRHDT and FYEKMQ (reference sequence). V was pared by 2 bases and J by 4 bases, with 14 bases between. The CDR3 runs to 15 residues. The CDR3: CASSLISDGVYGYTF. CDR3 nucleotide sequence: TGTGCCAGCAGCTTAATTTCCGACGGAGTCTATGGCTACACCTTC. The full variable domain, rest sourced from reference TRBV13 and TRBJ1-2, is AAGVIQSPRHLIKEKRETATLKCYPIPRHDTVYWYQQGPGQDPQFLISFYEKMQSDKGSIPDRFSAQQFSDYHSELNMSSLELGDSALYFCASSLISDGVYGYTFGSGTRLTVV.

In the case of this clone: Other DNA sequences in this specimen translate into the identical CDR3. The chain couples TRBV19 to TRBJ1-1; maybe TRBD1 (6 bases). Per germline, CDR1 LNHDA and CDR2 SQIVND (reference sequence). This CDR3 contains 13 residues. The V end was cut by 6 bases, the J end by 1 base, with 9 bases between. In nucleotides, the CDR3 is TGTGCCAGTAGCCTACAGGGGAACACTGAAGCTTTCTTT. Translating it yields CASSLQGNTEAFF.

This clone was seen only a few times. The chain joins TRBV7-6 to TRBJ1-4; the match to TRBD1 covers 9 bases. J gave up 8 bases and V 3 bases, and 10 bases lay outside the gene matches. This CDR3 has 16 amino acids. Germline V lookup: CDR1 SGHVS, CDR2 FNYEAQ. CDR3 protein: CASSLTPGQGREKLFF. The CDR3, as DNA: TGTGCCAGCAGCTTGACTCCGGGACAGGGACGAGAAAAACTGTTTTTT.

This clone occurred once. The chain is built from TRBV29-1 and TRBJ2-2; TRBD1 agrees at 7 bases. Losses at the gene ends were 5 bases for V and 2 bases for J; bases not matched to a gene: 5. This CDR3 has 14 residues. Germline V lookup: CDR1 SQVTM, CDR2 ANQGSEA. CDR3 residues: CSVCRDSNTGELFF. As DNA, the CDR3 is TGCAGCGTTTGCCGGGACAGCAACACCGGGGAGCTGTTTTTT.

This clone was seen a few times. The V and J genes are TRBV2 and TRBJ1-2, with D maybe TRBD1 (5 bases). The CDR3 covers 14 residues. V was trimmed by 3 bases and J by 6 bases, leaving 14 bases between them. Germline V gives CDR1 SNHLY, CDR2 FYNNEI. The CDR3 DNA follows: TGTGCCAGCAGTGACAGGACCCAGGGCCATGGCTACACCTTC. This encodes CASSDRTQGHGYTF.

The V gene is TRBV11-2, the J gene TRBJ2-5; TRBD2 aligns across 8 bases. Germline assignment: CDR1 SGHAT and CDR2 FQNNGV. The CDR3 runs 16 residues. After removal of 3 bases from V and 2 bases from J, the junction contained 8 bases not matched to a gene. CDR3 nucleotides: TGTGCCAGCAGCTTTGGGCGAGCGGGAGTTCAAGAGACCCAGTACTTC. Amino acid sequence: CASSFGRAGVQETQYF.

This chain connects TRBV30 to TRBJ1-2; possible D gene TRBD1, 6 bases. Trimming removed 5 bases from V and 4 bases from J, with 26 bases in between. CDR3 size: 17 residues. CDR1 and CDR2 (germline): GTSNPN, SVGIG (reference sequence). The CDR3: CAWGGLEAGANLYGYTF. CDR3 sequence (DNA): TGTGCCTGGGGGGGCCTAGAGGCAGGGGCGAACCTCTATGGCTACACCTTC.

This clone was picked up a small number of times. The CDR3 here is CASSLSMAQKTEAFF. The CDR3 nucleotides read TGTGCCAGCAGCTTATCCATGGCCCAAAAGACTGAAGCTTTCTTT. The gene calls are TRBV6-5 and TRBJ1-1, with unresolved D. Trimming took 6 bases from V and 5 from J, leaving 19 bases between them. Germline V gene lookup returns CDR1 MNHEY and CDR2 SVGAGI. The CDR3 extends over 15 amino acids.

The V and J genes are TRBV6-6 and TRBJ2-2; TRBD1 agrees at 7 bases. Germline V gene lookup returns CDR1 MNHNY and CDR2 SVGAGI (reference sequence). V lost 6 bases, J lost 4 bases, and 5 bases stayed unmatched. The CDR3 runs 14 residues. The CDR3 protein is CASSDTGATGELFF. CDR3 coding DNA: TGTGCCAGCAGCGATACAGGGGCCACCGGGGAGCTGTTTTTT.

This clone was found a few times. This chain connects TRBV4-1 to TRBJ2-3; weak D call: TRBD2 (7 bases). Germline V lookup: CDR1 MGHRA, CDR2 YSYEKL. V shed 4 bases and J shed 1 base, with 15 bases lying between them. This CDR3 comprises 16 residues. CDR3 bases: TGCGCCAGCAGCCCGATCGAGGGGGGGCGCACAGATACGCAGTATTTT. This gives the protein CASSPIEGGRTDTQYF.

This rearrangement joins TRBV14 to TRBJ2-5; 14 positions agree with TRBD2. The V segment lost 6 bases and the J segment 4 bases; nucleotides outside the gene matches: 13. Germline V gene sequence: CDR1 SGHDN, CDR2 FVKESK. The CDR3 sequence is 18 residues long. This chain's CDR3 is CASRPDSGTSGGGETQYF. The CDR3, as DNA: TGTGCCAGCAGGCCCGACTCCGGGACTAGCGGGGGAGGAGAGACCCAGTACTTC. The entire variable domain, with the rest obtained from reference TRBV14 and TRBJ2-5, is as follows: EAGVTQFPSHSVIEKGQTVTLRCDPISGHDNLYWYRRVMGKEIKFLLHFVKESKQDESGMPNNRFLAERTGGTYSTLKVQPAELEDSGVYFCASRPDSGTSGGGETQYFGPGTRLLVL.

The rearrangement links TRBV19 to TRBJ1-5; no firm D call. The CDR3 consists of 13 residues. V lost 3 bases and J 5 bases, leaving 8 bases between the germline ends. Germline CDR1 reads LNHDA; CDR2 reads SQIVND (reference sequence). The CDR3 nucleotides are TGTGCCAGTAGTATCTCGGCGGATCAGCCCCAGCATTTT. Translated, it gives CASSISADQPQHF.

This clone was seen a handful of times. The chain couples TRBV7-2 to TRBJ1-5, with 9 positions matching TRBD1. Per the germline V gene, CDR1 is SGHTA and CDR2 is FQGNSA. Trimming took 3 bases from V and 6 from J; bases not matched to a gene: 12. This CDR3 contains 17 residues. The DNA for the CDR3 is TGTGCCAGCAGCTTTTCCCCGGACAGGGGAGCAGTTCAGCCCCAGCATTTT. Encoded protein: CASSFSPDRGAVQPQHF.

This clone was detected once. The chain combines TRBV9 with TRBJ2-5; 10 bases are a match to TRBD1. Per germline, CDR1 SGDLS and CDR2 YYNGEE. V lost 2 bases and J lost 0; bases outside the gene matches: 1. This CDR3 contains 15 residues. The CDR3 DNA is TGTGCCAGCAGCGTGGACAGGGGGGACCAAGAGACCCAGTACTTC. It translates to CASSVDRGDQETQYF.

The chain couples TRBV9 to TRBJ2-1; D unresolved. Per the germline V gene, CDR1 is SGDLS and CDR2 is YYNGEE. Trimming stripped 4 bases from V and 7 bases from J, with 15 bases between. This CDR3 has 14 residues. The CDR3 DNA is TGTGCCAGCAGCAACCCTCTGCGTAAGAATGAGCAGTTCTTC. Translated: CASSNPLRKNEQFF.

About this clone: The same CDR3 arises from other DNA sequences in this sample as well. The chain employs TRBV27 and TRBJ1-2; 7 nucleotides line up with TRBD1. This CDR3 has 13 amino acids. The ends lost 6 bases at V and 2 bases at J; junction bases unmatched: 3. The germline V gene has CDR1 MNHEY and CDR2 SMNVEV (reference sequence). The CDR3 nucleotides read TGTGCCAGCAGCCCGGGACAGAACTATGGCTACACCTTC. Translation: CASSPGQNYGYTF.

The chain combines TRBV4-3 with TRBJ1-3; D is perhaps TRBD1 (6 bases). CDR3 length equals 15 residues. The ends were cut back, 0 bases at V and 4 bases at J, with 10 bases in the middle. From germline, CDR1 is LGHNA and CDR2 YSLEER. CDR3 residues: CASSQETGLGNTIYF. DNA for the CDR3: TGCGCCAGCAGCCAAGAGACAGGTCTGGGAAACACCATATATTTT.

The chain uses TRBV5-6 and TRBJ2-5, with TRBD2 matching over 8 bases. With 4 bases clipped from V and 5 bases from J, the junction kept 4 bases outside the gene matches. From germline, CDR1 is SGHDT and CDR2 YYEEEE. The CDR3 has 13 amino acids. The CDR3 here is CASSRGGQETQYF. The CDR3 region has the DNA TGTGCCAGCAGCCGGGGGGGCCAGGAGACCCAGTACTTC.

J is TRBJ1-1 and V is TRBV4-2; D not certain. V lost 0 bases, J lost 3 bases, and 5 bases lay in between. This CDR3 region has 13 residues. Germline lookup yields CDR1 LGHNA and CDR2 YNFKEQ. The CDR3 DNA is TGTGCCAGCAGCCAAGATTCGGACACTGAAGCTTTCTTT. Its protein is CASSQDSDTEAFF.

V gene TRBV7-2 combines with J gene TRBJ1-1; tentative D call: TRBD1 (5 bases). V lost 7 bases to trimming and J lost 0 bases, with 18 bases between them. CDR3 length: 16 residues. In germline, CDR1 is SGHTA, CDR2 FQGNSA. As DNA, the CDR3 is TGTGCCAGCACCCTTAGCGGGGGACCCATGAACACTGAAGCTTTCTTT. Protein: CASTLSGGPMNTEAFF.